This T cell receptor beta chain was captured by sequencing in a study of early T cells in non-severe SARS-CoV-2 infection. This clonotype turned up a few times. Germline CDR1 reads SGHNT; CDR2 reads YENEEA. With 5 bases removed from V and 0 bases from J, the gap between germline ends came to 10 bases. This CDR3 has 14 amino acids. TCRdb recomputed calls from the 5' RACE reads with MiXCR, one row per CDR3 protein. This sample yields about 55,000 distinct CDR3 sequences, of which 15% are seen a single time; more than 8.5% belongs to the top ten. The clonotype comes from an adult who was a healthcare worker with PCR-confirmed SARS-CoV-2 infection or an uninfected control (not recorded which). The material was whole blood, obtained at baseline. This chain joins TRBV11-3 and TRBJ1-1, with unresolved D. The CDR3 region has the DNA TGTGCCAGCAGCCTCTCCGGGATGAACACTGAAGCTTTCTTT. Translation gives CASSLSGMNTEAFF.